Each of the 16 T cell receptor beta chains below was sequenced from the same sample in a study of blood T cell repertoires in COVID-19. Clones were sequenced by immunoSEQ multiplex PCR, and TCRdb holds only the in-frame ones, with some missing. The repertoire holds 110,000 to 150,000 clones, with roughly 88% as singletons. The sample consisted of peripheral blood. The receptors originated from a man between 60 and 75 years old with active or convalescent COVID-19.

This chain joins TRBV20-1 and TRBJ2-7, with 9 bases matching TRBD2. V dropped 3 bases and J dropped 7; count of bases not matched to a gene: 13. The CDR3 has 15 residues. Germline CDR1 is DFQATT and CDR2 is SNEGSKA (reference sequence). CDR3 in DNA: TGCAGTGCTAGTATTGGTAGCGGGGGCCCCCGGGAGCAGTACTTC. As protein: CSASIGSGGPREQYF.

The chain links TRBV5-1 to TRBJ1-1; D may be TRBD1 (6 bases). The CDR3 loop spans 17 amino acids. Germline CDR1 SGHRS, CDR2 YFSETQ. V lost 1 base to trimming and J lost 2 bases, with 18 bases between them. CDR3 DNA: TGCGCCAGCAGCTTGAGGTTGGGGGCAGTTGGTAACACTGAAGCTTTCTTT. Translating gives CASSLRLGAVGNTEAFF.

The chain combines TRBV20-1 with TRBJ1-6; tentative D call: TRBD1 (5 bases). Germline V lookup: CDR1 DFQATT, CDR2 SNEGSKA (reference sequence). V was pared by 3 bases and J by 1 base, with 16 bases between. The length of the CDR3 is 17 residues. This CDR3 is CSASRGPARSYNSPLHF. The CDR3 nucleotides are TGCAGTGCTAGTAGGGGTCCGGCCAGGTCCTATAATTCACCCCTCCACTTT.

In its sample, this clone was seen a few times. Other nucleotide sequences from this sample produce the same CDR3. The chain uses TRBV7-2 and TRBJ2-7; TRBD1 aligns across 9 bases. CDR3 length equals 14 residues. Germline values: CDR1 SGHTA, CDR2 FQGNSA. Trimming took 1 base from V and 4 from J; bases not matched to a gene: 2. The CDR3 DNA reads as TGTGCCAGCAGCTTAGACAGGGGGCTTTACGAGCAGTACTTC. Protein sequence: CASSLDRGLYEQYF.

The chain recombines TRBV4-3 with TRBJ2-1, with TRBD2 matching over 8 bases. Losses at the gene ends were 0 bases for V and 7 bases for J; bases not matched to a gene: 8. This CDR3 spans 16 amino acids. CDR1 and CDR2 from the germline V gene are LGHNA and YSLEER. CDR3 bases: TGCGCCAGCAGCCAAGATTGGTTAGCGGGAAATAATGAGCAGTTCTTC. This sequence encodes CASSQDWLAGNNEQFF.

A remark on this clone: The same CDR3 can be traced to other DNA sequences in this sample. The rearrangement uses TRBV12-3 or TRBV12-4 and TRBJ2-1, with TRBD1 identical over 7 bases. This CDR3 is 11 amino acids long. The V and J ends lost 5 bases and 10 bases, in that order; junction bases with no gene match: 2. CDR3 region: CASSLRGEQFF. CDR3 sequence (DNA): TGTGCCAGCAGTCTCAGGGGGGAGCAGTTCTTC.

CDR3 DNA: TGTGCCACCACAGGGGTTGGAAACACCATATATTTT. Protein sequence: CATTGVGNTIYF. The V gene is TRBV6-5, the J gene TRBJ1-3, with 7 bases identical to TRBD1. The CDR3 runs to 12 residues. Trimming at V came to 10 bases and at J to 3 bases, leaving 3 bases not matched to a gene. Per the germline V gene, CDR1 is MNHEY and CDR2 is SVGAGI.

The rearrangement joins TRBV21-1 to TRBJ1-5; the table assigns TRBD1, which was not confirmed against the DNA. TRBV21-1 is annotated as a pseudogene. The CDR3 is made up of 15 amino acids. CDR3 amino acids: CASTPYRYSNQPQHF. The CDR3 coding sequence is TGTGCCAGCACCCCTTACAGGTATAGCAATCAGCCCCAGCATTTT.

The chain joins TRBV18 to TRBJ1-1; unclear D gene. This CDR3 spans 15 amino acids. Deletions cut 3 bases from V and 3 bases from J, with 14 bases between. Per the germline V gene, CDR1 is KGHSH and CDR2 is LQKENI. Here the CDR3 reads CASSPKQRQDTEAFF. CDR3 bases: TGTGCCAGCTCACCCAAACAGAGACAAGACACTGAAGCTTTCTTT. Drawing the rest from reference TRBV18 and TRBJ1-1, the complete variable domain is NAGVMQNPRHLVRRRGQEARLRCSPMKGHSHVYWYRQLPEEGLKFMVYLQKENIIDESGMPKERFSAEFPKEGPSILRIQQVVRGDSAAYFCASSPKQRQDTEAFFGQGTRLTVV.

V is TRBV27 and J is TRBJ1-2; TRBD1 matches 9 bases. CDR3 length: 16 amino acids. From germline, CDR1 is MNHEY and CDR2 SMNVEV (reference sequence). Trimming at V came to 3 bases and at J to 2 bases, leaving 7 bases not matched to a gene. CDR3 bases: TGTGCCAGCAGTTTGGGCGGGACAGGGTACAACTATGGCTACACCTTC. Its protein product is CASSLGGTGYNYGYTF.

The rearrangement joins TRBV19 to TRBJ1-2; 8 nucleotides match TRBD1. The germline CDR1 and CDR2 sequences are LNHDA and SQIVND (reference sequence). The CDR3 spans 13 residues. V shed 5 bases, J shed 4 bases, and the junction held 3 bases outside the gene matches. The chain's CDR3 is CASSSRGPYGYTF. The DNA of the CDR3 is TGTGCCAGTAGTTCCAGGGGGCCCTATGGCTACACCTTC. The entire variable domain, with the rest obtained from reference TRBV19 and TRBJ1-2, is as follows: DGGITQSPKYLFRKEGQNVTLSCEQNLNHDAMYWYRQDPGQGLRLIYYSQIVNDFQKGDIAEGYSVSREKKESFPLTVTSAQKNPTAFYLCASSSRGPYGYTFGSGTRLTVV.

This chain connects TRBV18 to TRBJ1-1; no clear D. Germline CDR1 reads KGHSH; CDR2 reads LQKENI. Between the trimmed V and J ends, which lost 0 bases and 1 base, there was a span of 6 bases. CDR3 length: 14 amino acids. This chain's CDR3 is CASSPPRQNTEAFF. CDR3 nucleotides: TGTGCCAGCTCACCACCAAGACAGAACACTGAAGCTTTCTTT.

This clone was seen once. V gene TRBV5-1 combines with J gene TRBJ2-5; 9 positions agree with TRBD2. CDR3 length equals 15 residues. V shed 0 bases, J shed 2 bases, and the junction held 2 bases outside the gene matches. The V gene's germline CDR1 is SGHRS and CDR2 YFSETQ. CDR3 nucleotides: TGCGCCAGCAGCTTGGCCCTAGCGGGACAAGAGACCCAGTACTTC. Amino acid sequence: CASSLALAGQETQYF.

This clone was seen a single time. This rearrangement joins TRBV7-2 to TRBJ2-3; 12 nucleotides match TRBD2. From germline, CDR1 is SGHTA and CDR2 FQGNSA. The length of the CDR3 is 18 residues. After removal of 1 base from V and 1 base from J, the junction contained 6 bases not matched to a gene. The CDR3, as DNA: TGTGCCAGCAGCTTAGTCTCGACTAGCGGGAGTGGCACAGATACGCAGTATTTT. Residues: CASSLVSTSGSGTDTQYF.

The chain has TRBV7-9 and TRBJ1-6; D not resolved. V was pared by 2 bases and J by 4 bases, with 3 bases between. Germline CDR1 is SEHNR and CDR2 is FQNEAQ (reference sequence). The CDR3 consists of 13 residues. CDR3 in amino acids: CASSLLYNSPLHF. CDR3 nucleotides: TGTGCCAGCAGCTTATTATATAATTCACCCCTCCACTTT.

The CDR3 region has the DNA TGCGCCAGCAGCTCCTCGACAGGTTACCAAGAGACCCAGTACTTC. Protein: CASSSSTGYQETQYF. The chain employs TRBV5-1 and TRBJ2-5; perhaps TRBD1 as D (6 bases). V shed 3 bases and J shed 0 bases, with 12 bases lying between them. Germline lookup yields CDR1 SGHRS and CDR2 YFSETQ. This CDR3 region has 15 residues.